This T cell receptor (beta chain) came from a study of immune reconstitution after stem cell transplant in scleroderma (dated by TCRdb to 2017 to 2019). Inclusive of the bounding cysteine and phenylalanine, the CDR3 is 16 residues long. Solely the CDR3 DNA is kept, with 48 bases framed from the first base. Taken from the germline V gene (reference sequence), the CDR1 and CDR2 loops are LGHDT and YNNKEL. Cut back by 1 base and 1 base, the V and J ends lie 11 bases apart. Library generation was performed with RT-PCR. TCRdb names Illumina MiSeq as the instrument used. Clones were called with MiXCR by TCRdb after fastp trimmed the public reads at Q25, and only in-frame beta chains were retained. Rows merge per CDR3 protein into single entries with the most common DNA and genes. The table for this sample lists roughly 1,500 distinct CDR3 sequences; 15% to 17% of them were counted only once. 55% of the sample lies in the top ten.

A few counts support this clonotype. It lacks a known antigen. No per-base quality is available; no much larger clone lies one base away. This specimen was acquired before or after autologous hematopoietic stem cell transplantation (not recorded which). The TCR sequence derives from a female donor with systemic sclerosis. Recombination connected TRBV3-1 to TRBJ2-1; the D gene assignment is ambiguous. The CDR3 amino acid sequence is: CASSQGLGISYNEQFF. The nucleotides read TGTGCCAGCAGCCAAGGCCTGGGAATTTCCTACAATGAGCAGTTCTTC.